The sequence of this T cell receptor (beta chain) was determined in a study of shared clonotypes between healthy human individuals. Study observations and caveats: The study generally estimated greater richness for naive than memory subsets.

Looked up from germline, CDR1 is MNHEY and CDR2 is SMNVEV (reference sequence). The CDR3 covers 16 residues. V lost 3 bases, J lost 0 bases, and 15 bases lay in between. Libraries were prepared by immunoSEQ multiplex PCR; TCRdb keeps only in-frame clonotypes and omits some of them. Found here are approximately 2.1 million clones, about 92% of them singletons; the top ten hold about 0.37%. With regard to this clone: The antigen remains undetermined.

Input material: naive CD4+ T cells from PBMCs. Subset defined: CD45RA+ positively selected. This chain uses TRBV27 with TRBJ2-7, with D possibly TRBD2 on 6 matching bases. This receptor was obtained from a man between 18 and 29 years old in good health. Some clones in this sample may be carry-over from other donors' samples. The CDR3 sequence is CASSFRGGSGSYEQYF. The DNA for the CDR3 is TGTGCCAGCAGTTTCCGCGGAGGTAGCGGCTCCTACGAGCAGTACTTC.